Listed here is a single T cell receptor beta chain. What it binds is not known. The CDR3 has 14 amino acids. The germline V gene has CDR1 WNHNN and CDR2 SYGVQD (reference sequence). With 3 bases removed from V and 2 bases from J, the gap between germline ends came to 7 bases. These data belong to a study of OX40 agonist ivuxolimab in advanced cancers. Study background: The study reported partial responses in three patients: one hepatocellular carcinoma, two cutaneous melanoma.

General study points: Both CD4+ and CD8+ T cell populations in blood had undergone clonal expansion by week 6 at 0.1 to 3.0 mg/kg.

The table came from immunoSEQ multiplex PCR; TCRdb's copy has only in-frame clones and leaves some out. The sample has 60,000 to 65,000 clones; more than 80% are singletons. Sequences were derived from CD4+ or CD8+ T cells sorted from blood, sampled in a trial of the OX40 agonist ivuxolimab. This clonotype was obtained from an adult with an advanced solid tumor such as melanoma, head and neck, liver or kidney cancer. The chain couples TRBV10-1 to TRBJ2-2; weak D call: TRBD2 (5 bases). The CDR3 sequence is CASSDLANTGELFF. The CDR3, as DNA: TGCGCCAGCAGTGATCTAGCCAACACCGGGGAGCTGTTTTTT.